Listed here are 27 T cell receptor beta chains from one sample, sequenced in a study of identifying expanded T cells in peripheral blood (dated by TCRdb to between 2018 and 2021). Libraries were prepared through the immunoSEQ multiplex PCR assay. Imported from immuneACCESS, the table was reduced by TCRdb to in-frame sequences with V and J called. These copies leave out some clones; in studies compared against another copy, an unresolved V gene accounts for under half, and the cause of the remainder is not known. Here the sample has about 98,000 clones; about nine tenths occur a single time. The ten largest clones capture less than 15% of the sample. Sequencing was performed on blood. All receptors come from a person between 18 and 70 years old in good health.

The V gene is TRBV18, the J gene TRBJ2-1, with TRBD1 matching over 7 bases. The CDR3 covers 14 residues. Germline-derived CDR1 and CDR2 are KGHSH and LQKENI. J was trimmed by 4 bases and V by 6 bases; bases with no gene match: 6. The CDR3 sequence is CASSLGTVYNEQFF. CDR3 in DNA: TGTGCCAGCTCCTTGGGGACAGTATACAATGAGCAGTTCTTC.

The rearrangement uses TRBV27 and TRBJ1-1; perhaps TRBD1 as D (5 bases). Trimming removed 8 bases from V and 5 bases from J, with 15 bases in between. Germline CDR1 is MNHEY and CDR2 is SMNVEV (reference sequence). This CDR3 is built from 13 residues. CDR3 region: CASGTGVQTEAFF. The CDR3 DNA reads TGTGCCAGCGGGACGGGGGTTCAAACTGAAGCTTTCTTT.

The chain uses TRBV19 and TRBJ2-1, with no clear D. Germline V gene sequence: CDR1 LNHDA, CDR2 SQIVND (reference sequence). Between the trimmed V and J ends, which lost 1 base and 3 bases, there was a span of 4 bases. CDR3 size: 13 residues. The DNA for the CDR3 is TGTGCCAGTAGTATAGGGTTCTACAATGAGCAGTTCTTC. This codes for CASSIGFYNEQFF. Complete variable domain (other parts from reference TRBV19 and TRBJ2-1): DGGITQSPKYLFRKEGQNVTLSCEQNLNHDAMYWYRQDPGQGLRLIYYSQIVNDFQKGDIAEGYSVSREKKESFPLTVTSAQKNPTAFYLCASSIGFYNEQFFGPGTRLTVL.

V usage is TRBV5-4 and J usage is TRBJ1-4, with D perhaps TRBD1 (6 bases). Trimming removed 0 bases from V and 7 bases from J, with 13 bases in between. CDR1 and CDR2 from the germline V gene are SGHNT and YYREEE (reference sequence). This CDR3 contains 15 residues. The CDR3 region has the DNA TGTGCCAGCAGCTTGGCCCGCGGGGGCGGTGAAAAACTGTTTTTT. Translation gives CASSLARGGGEKLFF.

The V gene is TRBV5-4, the J gene TRBJ1-1; no clear D. V was clipped by 5 bases and J by 1 base, with 15 bases between them. The CDR3 covers 15 residues. Germline V gene data show CDR1 as SGHNT and CDR2 as YYREEE (reference sequence). The CDR3 is CASRSTEPRNTEAFF. CDR3 bases: TGTGCCAGCAGATCCACGGAACCACGGAACACTGAAGCTTTCTTT.

This chain links TRBV27 with TRBJ2-7; D might be TRBD1 (5 bases). Germline V CDR1 and CDR2: MNHEY, SMNVEV (reference sequence). This CDR3 spans 12 amino acids. Trimming stripped 7 bases from V and 4 bases from J, with 11 bases between. The CDR3 sequence is CASIGRGYEQYF. The CDR3, as DNA: TGTGCCAGCATAGGAAGGGGATACGAGCAGTACTTC.

The chain combines TRBV18 with TRBJ2-3; D is unresolved. The CDR3 runs 14 residues. Germline V gene data show CDR1 as KGHSH and CDR2 as LQKENI. V was cut by 6 bases and J by 2 bases, with 12 bases left in between. The CDR3 protein is CASSLTHPTDTQYF. CDR3 DNA: TGTGCCAGCTCTCTTACTCACCCCACAGATACGCAGTATTTT.

The V gene is TRBV19, the J gene TRBJ2-3; perhaps TRBD2 as D (6 bases). V shed 7 bases and J shed 1 base, with 18 bases lying between them. CDR3 length equals 16 residues. The germline CDR1 and CDR2 sequences are LNHDA and SQIVND (reference sequence). The CDR3 coding sequence is TGTGCCAGTACCCCTAGTAGCGGAGCGGGCACAGATACGCAGTATTTT. Translated: CASTPSSGAGTDTQYF.

The chain has TRBV5-1 and TRBJ1-5, with D uncertain. CDR3 length equals 16 residues. Germline V gene lookup returns CDR1 SGHRS and CDR2 YFSETQ. V lost 0 bases and J lost 1, with 11 bases in between. In DNA form, the CDR3 reads TGCGCCAGCAGCTTGGGGATACTTGGGAGCAATCAGCCCCAGCATTTT. Encoded protein: CASSLGILGSNQPQHF.

V and J are TRBV7-2 and TRBJ2-7, with D unresolved. Trimming stripped 0 bases from V and 5 bases from J, with 8 bases between. The CDR3 totals 13 residues. Germline V lookup: CDR1 SGHTA, CDR2 FQGNSA. CDR3 region: CASSLAQGNEQYF. CDR3 nucleotides: TGTGCCAGCAGCTTAGCGCAAGGGAACGAGCAGTACTTC.

The sample holds one count of this clone. V and J are TRBV6-1 and TRBJ2-7; 7 positions match TRBD1. Trimming took 7 bases from V and 0 from J; bases not matched to a gene: 9. The CDR3 extends over 15 amino acids. Germline V lookup: CDR1 MNHNS, CDR2 SASEGT. For the CDR3, the DNA is TGTGCCAGCATTCCAGGACAGGTCAACTCCTACGAGCAGTACTTC. This encodes CASIPGQVNSYEQYF.

The chain employs TRBV25-1 and TRBJ2-7, with D maybe TRBD1 (5 bases). Trimming took off 1 base at V and 1 base at J, with 14 bases between the two ends. The CDR3 is 16 amino acids. Germline CDR1 is MGHDK and CDR2 is SYGVNS. For the CDR3, the DNA is TGTGCCAGCAGTGAATTAGCAGGGATTGGTTCCTACGAGCAGTACTTC. Its translation: CASSELAGIGSYEQYF.

A note on this clone: The germline gene is not matched at one end of the junction; a read error may be the cause. J is TRBJ2-3 and V is TRBV2; D is undetermined. Germline loops: CDR1 SNHLY, CDR2 FYNNEI. The length of the CDR3 is 11 residues. In nucleotides, the CDR3 is TGTGCCAGCCGTGATACAGATACGCAGTATTTT. This encodes CASRDTDTQYF. The entire variable domain, with the rest obtained from reference TRBV2 and TRBJ2-3, is as follows: EPEVTQTPSHQVTQMGQEVILRCVPISNHLYFYWYRQILGQKVEFLVSFYNNEISEKSEIFDDQFSVERPDGSNFTLKIRSTKLEDSAMYFCASRDTDTQYFGPGTRLTVL.

V and J are TRBV20-1 and TRBJ1-1; possible D gene TRBD1, 5 bases. V dropped 0 bases and J dropped 10 bases, with 9 bases sitting between them. This CDR3 comprises 11 residues. CDR1 and CDR2 (germline): DFQATT, SNEGSKA (reference sequence). The CDR3 DNA is TGCAGTGCTAGAGATGGTGGGGGAGCTTTCTTT. Protein sequence: CSARDGGGAFF.

This clone was detected only once. V is TRBV27 and J is TRBJ2-1; 14 bases line up with TRBD2. CDR1 is MNHEY, CDR2 SMNVEV, per germline (reference sequence). This CDR3 contains 14 residues. The V gene end was trimmed by 11 bases and the J gene end by 6 bases; junction bases not matched to a gene: 6. In nucleotides, the CDR3 is TGTGCCTCATCGACTAGCGGGAGGGCCAATGAGCAGTTCTTC. Translation: CASSTSGRANEQFF.

This chain joins TRBV7-6 and TRBJ1-5; TRBD1 might be the D (5 bases). CDR3 size: 14 residues. V gave up 1 base and J gave up 1 base, with 5 bases separating them. The germline CDR1 and CDR2 sequences are SGHVS and FNYEAQ. CDR3 coding DNA: TGTGCCAGCAGCTTAGGACAGAGCAATCAGCCCCAGCATTTT. This encodes CASSLGQSNQPQHF.

The chain joins TRBV6-6 to TRBJ1-1, with TRBD1 as a possible D gene (5 bases). This CDR3 comprises 14 residues. CDR1 and CDR2 (germline): MNHNY, SVGAGI (reference sequence). Trimming pared 2 bases from V and 11 bases from J, leaving 18 bases between. The CDR3 DNA follows: TGTGCCAGCAGTTACGCTCCGGGACTTCAAGGGGCTTTCTTT. This translates into CASSYAPGLQGAFF.

The rearrangement uses TRBV19 and TRBJ2-7, with D possibly TRBD1 on 5 matching bases. V gave up 6 bases and J gave up 4 bases, with 13 bases separating them. There are 13 residues in the CDR3. In germline, CDR1 is LNHDA, CDR2 SQIVND (reference sequence). CDR3 sequence (DNA): TGTGCCAGTAGCATCGAGCGACAGTACGAGCAGTACTTC. Its translation: CASSIERQYEQYF.

DNA of the CDR3: TGCGCCAGCAAGCTTGTCCAGGGCAAGAACTATGGCTACACCTTC. As protein: CASKLVQGKNYGYTF. The chain has TRBV5-1 and TRBJ1-2, with a possible D match to TRBD1 (5 bases). Germline CDR1 is SGHRS and CDR2 is YFSETQ. The CDR3 totals 15 residues. Trimming removed 6 bases from V and 2 bases from J, with 17 bases in between.

The CDR3 nucleotides are TGTGCCAGCAGTGAATCCTCCGGGAGACTCTACGAGCAGTACTTC. The encoded protein is CASSESSGRLYEQYF. This chain uses TRBV25-1 with TRBJ2-7, with D perhaps TRBD2 (6 bases). In germline, CDR1 is MGHDK, CDR2 SYGVNS. V shed 1 base and J shed 3 bases, with 13 bases lying between them. This CDR3 contains 15 residues.

The chain carries TRBV4-1 and TRBJ2-3, with D possibly being TRBD1 or TRBD2 (5 bases each). Germline CDR1 reads MGHRA; CDR2 reads YSYEKL. V was shortened by 4 bases and J by 0 bases, with 8 bases between the two germline ends. The CDR3 extends over 14 amino acids. The CDR3 DNA reads TGCGCCAGCAGCCTCAGGGAGAGCACAGATACGCAGTATTTT. It codes for CASSLRESTDTQYF.

The V and J genes are TRBV27 and TRBJ1-4; D is unclear. The germline V and J ends were trimmed by 5 bases and 5 bases, with 12 bases remaining between them. This CDR3 is built from 14 residues. Germline lookup yields CDR1 MNHEY and CDR2 SMNVEV (reference sequence). Written as DNA, the CDR3 is TGTGCCAGCAGTCGGTTGGTAGACAATGAAAAACTGTTTTTT. This gives the protein CASSRLVDNEKLFF.

The chain recombines TRBV29-1 with TRBJ2-2, with a possible D match to TRBD1 (6 bases). The CDR3 runs 15 residues. V lost 6 bases and J lost 2, with 16 bases in between. In germline, CDR1 is SQVTM, CDR2 ANQGSEA. CDR3 protein: CSVAQGSRNTGELFF. CDR3 DNA sequence: TGCAGCGTCGCACAGGGTAGCCGAAACACCGGGGAGCTGTTTTTT.

This clone has a handful of counts. V and J are TRBV6-1 and TRBJ1-2, with 8 positions matching TRBD1. The CDR3 runs to 14 residues. The germline CDR1 and CDR2 sequences are MNHNS and SASEGT. After removal of 5 bases from V and 7 bases from J, the junction contained 9 bases not matched to a gene. The CDR3 region has the DNA TGTGCCAGCAGTACCGGGACAGGTCCTGCTGGCTACACCTTC. Its protein is CASSTGTGPAGYTF.

A remark on this clone: An end of the junction differs from the germline gene, which may be a read error. This chain uses TRBV6-1 with TRBJ2-3; the match to TRBD2 covers 11 bases. Per the germline V gene, CDR1 is MNHNS and CDR2 is SASEGT. The CDR3 loop spans 14 amino acids. DNA for the CDR3: TGTGCCAGCAGGGAAGGACTAGCGGGAGATACGCAGTATTTT. It codes for CASREGLAGDTQYF.

This sequence joins TRBV9 and TRBJ2-7; D ambiguous. Trimming pared 0 bases from V and 6 bases from J, leaving 10 bases between. The length of the CDR3 is 13 residues. Germline CDR1 reads SGDLS; CDR2 reads YYNGEE. CDR3 coding DNA: TGTGCCAGCAGCGTAGATAGGGCTGGCGAGCAGTACTTC. Its protein product is CASSVDRAGEQYF.

V gene TRBV19 combines with J gene TRBJ2-1; a weak D match, TRBD1 (5 bases). Germline values: CDR1 LNHDA, CDR2 SQIVND (reference sequence). V was cut by 3 bases and J by 0 bases, with 12 bases left in between. The CDR3 runs 16 residues. The CDR3 sequence is CASSMYQGSSYNEQFF. The CDR3, as DNA: TGTGCCAGTAGTATGTATCAGGGAAGCTCCTACAATGAGCAGTTCTTC.